What follows describes a single T cell receptor (beta chain). No antigen is known for it. No base quality information exists; no much larger clone differs at one position. This sample was taken from a study of OX40 agonist ivuxolimab in advanced cancers. In the study overall: Ivuxolimab, which targeted the costimulatory receptor OX40 (CD134), was an agonistic, fully human IgG2 monoclonal antibody. Intravenous ivuxolimab was administered to patients every 2 weeks at six dose levels: 0.01, 0.1, 0.3, 1.5, 3 and 10 mg/kg. Among the roughly 52 dose-escalation patients, around 20 had hepatocellular carcinoma, roughly 15 melanoma, 9 renal cell carcinoma and 9 head and neck cancer. In the dose-escalation cohort, more than 80% of patients were male, and the mean age was approximately 60 years with a range of roughly 23 to 90. Prior anti-PD-1, anti-PD-L1 or anti-CTLA-4 therapy was permitted, and less than 45% of dose-escalation patients had received checkpoint inhibitors. Partial responses occurred in three dose-escalation patients: two with cutaneous melanoma and one with hepatocellular carcinoma. The purpose of peripheral TCRbeta sequencing was to test whether ivuxolimab changed TCR sequence diversity and led to clonal T-cell expansion. The paper covers the monotherapy dose-escalation part of the phase I ivuxolimab trial, which included N of about 50 patients.

Patients with autoimmune disease history or receiving systemic immunosuppression were excluded from the trial. Peripheral blood for TCR sequencing was collected from all dose cohorts at baseline, on cycle 4 day 1, and on cycle 7 day 1. The samples were drawn from a first-in-human, open-label, multicenter phase I dose-escalation trial of ivuxolimab. The trial enrolled adults with locally advanced or metastatic head and neck squamous cell, hepatocellular, melanoma or renal cell carcinoma. Before TCR sequencing, CD4+ T cells and CD8+ T cells were sorted from peripheral blood as separate populations. The germline V gene (reference sequence) specifies SGHNT as CDR1 and YYREEE as CDR2. V is cut by 4 bases and J by 4 bases, and the space between the germline ends is 24 bases. The CDR3 numbers 17 residues from cysteine through phenylalanine. Only CDR3 DNA remains: 51 bases, in frame from the first base. Genomic DNA was extracted from sorted cells for sequencing of the TCRbeta CDR3 region. The immunoSEQ Assay was used for sequencing of TCRbeta CDR3 regions. Here the immuneACCESS table is served through TCRdb, limited to in-frame sequences with V and J called. Missing clones are a known gap in these copies; in checked studies unresolved V genes cover under half, and the rest lacks a known reason. The sample table shows about 58,000 clones, and 65% to 85% are seen once. The ten largest clones capture 1.5% to 2.5% of the sample.

Overall study results and their limits: Which antigens the clonally expanded peripheral T cells were specific for was not determined. Partial responders in the 0.1-3.0 mg/kg groups had among the lowest normalized peripheral clonal expansion, especially among CD8+ T cells. Low levels of normalized T-cell clonal expansion were also seen in some patients who did not respond. At doses of 0.1 to 3.0 mg/kg, clonal expansion of both CD4+ and CD8+ T cells in blood was seen between baseline and week 6. After ivuxolimab, more expanded clones were found on average in CD8+ T cells than in CD4+ T cells.

The sequenced sample was CD4+ or CD8+ T cells sorted from blood, obtained in a trial of the OX40 agonist ivuxolimab. Recombination connected TRBV5-4 to TRBJ2-7; D gene: possibly TRBD1, on 5 matching bases. The receptor comes from an adult with an advanced solid tumor such as melanoma, head and neck, liver or kidney cancer. The encoded CDR3 is CASSPEDGHPEDYEQYF. In nucleotides, the sequence is TGTGCCAGCAGCCCTGAGGACGGACACCCGGAAGATTACGAGCAGTACTTC.